This TCR beta chain was sequenced in a study of beta chain features in type 1 diabetes. TCRB transcripts that were expressed got sequenced, as all of the isolated RNA had been reverse transcribed. Profiling relied on immunoSEQ multiplex PCR, and the TCRdb table lists in-frame clones only, not all of them. The table lists roughly 140,000 clones, around 8% of them singletons. The germline V gene has CDR1 MNHNY and CDR2 SVGAGI (reference sequence). CDR3 length: 14 residues. Trimming removed 7 bases at V and 3 bases at J, with 15 bases between. The chain carries TRBV6-6 and TRBJ1-1; D is ambiguous. The sequence was collected from a man younger than 35 in good health. The specimen sequenced was central memory CD4+ T cells from blood. As DNA, the CDR3 is TGTGCCAGCACCCCACCCGGAGAAGACACTGAAGCTTTCTTT. Encoded protein: CASTPPGEDTEAFF.